This passage covers 14 T cell receptor beta chains from one sample sequenced in a study of CD8+CD57+ T cells in acquired aplastic anemia listed by TCRdb under 2018. Flow cytometry had shown CD8+CD57+ cell expansion in the patients selected for sequencing. Sequencing relied on an Illumina HiSeq 2000. TCR beta VDJ combination and CDR3 sequence profiling used genomic DNA as the template. TCRdb cleaned the public reads at Q25 with fastp, built clones with MiXCR and kept in-frame beta chains. CDR3 protein sequences are deduplicated, and each keeps its most common genes and DNA. The sample profile shows roughly 170,000 distinct CDR3 sequences; 45% to 60% of them were found once. Under 15% of the sample is in the top ten clones. Sequenced: sorted CD4+, CD8+, or CD8+CD57+ T cells (not recorded which) from PBMCs. These TCRs come from a human donor with aplastic anemia.

This clonotype was counted at least ten times. J is TRBJ1-2 and V is TRBV24-1, with D possibly TRBD1 on 5 matching bases. Germline lookup yields CDR1 KGHDR and CDR2 SFDVKD. Between the trimmed V and J ends, which lost 5 bases and 8 bases, there was a span of 20 bases. The CDR3 has 15 amino acids. The CDR3 spells CATSGRAQGSGGYTF. CDR3 nucleotides: TGTGCCACCAGTGGGCGGGCCCAGGGATCTGGAGGCTACACCTTC.

This clonotype has a handful of counts. The V and J genes are TRBV10-3 and TRBJ2-7; D is ambiguous. V shed 0 bases and J shed 7 bases, with 4 bases lying between them. Germline V gene sequence: CDR1 ENHRY, CDR2 SYGVKD. This CDR3 is built from 11 residues. The CDR3 spells CAISESWEQYF. The DNA for the CDR3 is TGTGCCATCAGTGAGTCGTGGGAGCAGTACTTC.

As regards this clonotype: This clone may be a read error of a much larger clone one base away. The chain is built from TRBV5-1 and TRBJ2-5; D is possibly TRBD1 (6 bases). The CDR3 has 15 amino acids. Germline-derived CDR1 and CDR2 are SGHRS and YFSETQ. CDR3 region: CANSLMSGERETQYF. The DNA for the CDR3 is TGCGCCAACAGCTTGATGTCAGGGGAAAGAGAGACCCAGTACTTC.

The V and J genes are TRBV2 and TRBJ2-1; no clear D gene. Germline lookup yields CDR1 SNHLY and CDR2 FYNNEI. The CDR3 sequence is 13 residues long. Trimming cost V 4 bases and J 4 bases, with 8 bases left between them. In DNA form, the CDR3 reads TGTGCCAGCAGTGGGCTAGTTTACAATGAGCAGTTCTTC. This encodes CASSGLVYNEQFF.

This clonotype was picked up a small number of times. The chain is built from TRBV6-1 and TRBJ1-5; 8 bases fit TRBD1. Germline V gene lookup returns CDR1 MNHNS and CDR2 SASEGT. J was trimmed by 0 bases and V by 5 bases; bases with no gene match: 9. The CDR3 covers 17 residues. This CDR3 reads CASSPGQVIYSNQPQHF. In DNA form, the CDR3 reads TGTGCCAGCAGTCCGGGACAGGTTATTTATAGCAATCAGCCCCAGCATTTT.

This clonotype was picked up a small number of times. The rearrangement uses TRBV18 and TRBJ1-5, with unresolved D. The CDR3 totals 14 residues. The V end was cut by 3 bases, the J end by 3 bases, with 9 bases between. The germline CDR1 and CDR2 sequences are KGHSH and LQKENI. The CDR3 spells CASSPDGNNQPQHF. The CDR3 nucleotides read TGTGCCAGCTCACCGGACGGGAACAATCAGCCCCAGCATTTT.

The V and J genes are TRBV9 and TRBJ2-3; D possibly corresponds to TRBD2 (5 bases). Germline V gene sequence: CDR1 SGDLS, CDR2 YYNGEE. V was pared by 3 bases and J by 4 bases, with 9 bases between. This CDR3 spans 13 amino acids. CDR3 nucleotide sequence: TGTGCCAGCAGCGCGGGGTTGGCAGATACGCAGTATTTT. This sequence encodes CASSAGLADTQYF.

The DNA for the CDR3 is TGTGCCAGCAGTAACAGGGGCGACGGTCAGCCCCAGCATTTT. Translated: CASSNRGDGQPQHF. The chain is built from TRBV6-5 and TRBJ1-5, with TRBD1 identical over 7 bases. The CDR3 has 14 residues. The V segment lost 5 bases and the J segment 6 bases; nucleotides outside the gene matches: 7. Germline V gives CDR1 MNHEY, CDR2 SVGAGI.

This clonotype was counted many times. The chain joins TRBV6-1 to TRBJ1-1, with TRBD1 as a possible D gene (6 bases). The CDR3 length is 13 residues. The ends were cut back, 11 bases at V and 8 bases at J, with 21 bases in the middle. CDR1 MNHNS and CDR2 SASEGT come from the germline V gene. The CDR3 region has the DNA TGTGCCTCGAGAGCGGGGGGCGTGTTCGAAGCTTTCTTT. It codes for CASRAGGVFEAFF.

This chain uses TRBV5-1 with TRBJ1-1; D is possibly TRBD1 (5 bases). The ends were cut back, 3 bases at V and 0 bases at J, with 9 bases in the middle. CDR1 is SGHRS, CDR2 YFSETQ, per germline. There are 14 residues in the CDR3. CDR3 in amino acids: CASSSGDLNTEAFF. The CDR3 bases are TGCGCCAGCAGCTCGGGGGATCTGAACACTGAAGCTTTCTTT. Variable domain in full (rest from reference TRBV5-1 and TRBJ1-1): KAGVTQTPRYLIKTRGQQVTLSCSPISGHRSVSWYQQTPGQGLQFLFEYFSETQRNKGNFPGRFSGRQFSNSRSEMNVSTLELGDSALYLCASSSGDLNTEAFFGQGTRLTVV.

The chain links TRBV5-1 to TRBJ2-3; the match to TRBD2 covers 15 bases. CDR1 SGHRS and CDR2 YFSETQ come from the germline V gene. V was pared by 4 bases and J by 1 base, with 7 bases of the junction left unmatched. The CDR3 contains 18 residues. As DNA, the CDR3 is TGCGCCAGCAGCAGGACTAGCGGGAGGGCCGTTGGCACAGATACGCAGTATTTT. It encodes CASSRTSGRAVGTDTQYF. Drawing the rest from reference TRBV5-1 and TRBJ2-3, the complete variable domain is KAGVTQTPRYLIKTRGQQVTLSCSPISGHRSVSWYQQTPGQGLQFLFEYFSETQRNKGNFPGRFSGRQFSNSRSEMNVSTLELGDSALYLCASSRTSGRAVGTDTQYFGPGTRLTVL.

On this clonotype: The conserved phenylalanine or tryptophan normally closing the CDR3 is absent here, so this likely arose from a read error. V and J are TRBV25-1 and TRBJ1-2, with TRBD1 matching over 8 bases. The length of the CDR3 is 14 residues. Germline assignment: CDR1 MGHDK and CDR2 SYGVNS. Germline trimming cut 8 bases from V and 1 base from J; bases unmatched to any gene: 6. CDR3 DNA: TGTGCCAGCCGTGGACAGGGACTTAACTATGGCTACACCCTC. Residues: CASRGQGLNYGYTL.

This clonotype was recorded at least ten times. Here the CDR3 reads CASSMDRDEAFF. The CDR3 DNA sequence: TGCGCCAGCAGCATGGACAGGGATGAAGCTTTCTTT. The chain combines TRBV5-1 with TRBJ1-1, with TRBD1 matching 8 bases. The V gene end was trimmed by 4 bases and the J gene end by 7 bases; junction bases not matched to a gene: 3. CDR3 length: 12 residues. Germline CDR1 reads SGHRS; CDR2 reads YFSETQ. Full variable domain (missing parts from reference TRBV5-1 and TRBJ1-1): KAGVTQTPRYLIKTRGQQVTLSCSPISGHRSVSWYQQTPGQGLQFLFEYFSETQRNKGNFPGRFSGRQFSNSRSEMNVSTLELGDSALYLCASSMDRDEAFFGQGTRLTVV.

J is TRBJ2-7 and V is TRBV10-3, with a possible D match to TRBD2 (6 bases). Trimming shortened V by 5 bases and J by 0 bases, and 14 bases separated the two germline ends. CDR1 and CDR2 (germline): ENHRY, SYGVKD. The CDR3 extends over 15 amino acids. The DNA of the CDR3 is TGTGCCATCAGTTTAGGGACTGGCGTCTCCTACGAGCAGTACTTC. This sequence encodes CAISLGTGVSYEQYF.